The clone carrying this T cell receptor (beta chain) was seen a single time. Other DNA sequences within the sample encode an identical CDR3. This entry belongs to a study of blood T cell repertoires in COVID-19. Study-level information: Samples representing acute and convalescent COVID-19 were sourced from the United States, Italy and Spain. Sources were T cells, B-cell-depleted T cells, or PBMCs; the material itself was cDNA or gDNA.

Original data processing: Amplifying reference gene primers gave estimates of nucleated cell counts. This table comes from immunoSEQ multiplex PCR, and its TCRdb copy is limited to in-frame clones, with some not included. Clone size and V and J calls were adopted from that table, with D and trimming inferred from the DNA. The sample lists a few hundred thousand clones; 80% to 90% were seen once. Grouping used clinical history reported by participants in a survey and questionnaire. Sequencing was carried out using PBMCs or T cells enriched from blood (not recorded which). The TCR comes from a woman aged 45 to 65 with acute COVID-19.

As DNA, the CDR3 is TGTGCCAGCAGTTCTAACACTGAAGCTTTCTTT. Protein: CASSSNTEAFF. The V call is TRBV28, the J call TRBJ1-1; no clear D gene. V lost 4 bases, J lost 2 bases, and 2 bases lay in between. CDR3 length: 11 residues. The germline CDR1 and CDR2 sequences are MDHEN and SYDVKM. Combining the CDR3 with reference TRBV28 and TRBJ1-1 gives the whole variable domain DVKVTQSSRYLVKRTGEKVFLECVQDMDHENMFWYRQDPGLGLRLIYFSYDVKMKEKGDIPEGYSVSREKKERFSLILESASTNQTSMYLCASSSNTEAFFGQGTRLTVV.